This record covers a single TCR beta chain. This entry comes from a study of shared clonotypes between healthy human individuals. CDR1 is LNHNV, CDR2 YYDKDF, per germline (reference sequence). Unmatched junction bases numbered 25, after V lost 1 base and J lost 5 bases. The CDR3 runs 22 residues. Healthy HIV-negative adults without recent acute infections or vaccinations served as donors. Measured with immunoSEQ multiplex PCR; TCRdb has only the in-frame clones, and not every one. The table records a few hundred thousand clones, 60% to 80% of them present only once. The TCR originated in a man aged 25 to 40 in good health. The sequenced sample was memory CD4+ T cells sorted from blood. The subset is: CD45RA-negative fraction. This chain links TRBV15 with TRBJ1-4; 7 positions agree with TRBD1. In nucleotides, the CDR3 is TGTGCCACCAGCAGAGGGGGAACCTCAGAACAAGGTACAAGGGGGCAAAATGAAAAACTGTTTTTT. Encoded protein: CATSRGGTSEQGTRGQNEKLFF.